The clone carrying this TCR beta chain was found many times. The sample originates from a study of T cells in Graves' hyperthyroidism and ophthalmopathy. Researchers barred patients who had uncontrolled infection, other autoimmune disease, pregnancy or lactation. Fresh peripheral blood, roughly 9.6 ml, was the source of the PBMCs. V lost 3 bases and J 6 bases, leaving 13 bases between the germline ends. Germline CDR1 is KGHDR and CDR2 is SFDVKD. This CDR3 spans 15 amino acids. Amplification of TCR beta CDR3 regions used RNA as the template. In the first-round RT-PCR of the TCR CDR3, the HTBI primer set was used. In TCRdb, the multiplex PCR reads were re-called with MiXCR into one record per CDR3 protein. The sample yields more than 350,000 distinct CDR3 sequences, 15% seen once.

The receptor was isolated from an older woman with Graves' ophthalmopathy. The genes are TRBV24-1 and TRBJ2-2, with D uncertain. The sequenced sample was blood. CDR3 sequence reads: CATSDGVTKAGELFF. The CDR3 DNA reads TGTGCCACCAGTGATGGGGTGACGAAGGCCGGGGAGCTGTTTTTT.